This T cell receptor beta chain was identified during a study of PD-1 blockade in classical Hodgkin lymphoma. Regarding this clone: The target antigen is unknown.

Assay: immunoSEQ multiplex PCR; the TCRdb copy retains only in-frame clones and omits some. In the table there are some 90,000 clones, 78% of which are singletons. Sample time point: cycle 4 day 1 (C4D1), after 6 weeks of nivolumab. Each and every patient relapsed after autologous stem cell transplantation, and patients got differing brentuximab vedotin exposure. Germline V gives CDR1 SGHTA, CDR2 FQGNSA. CDR3 length: 16 residues. V dropped 4 bases and J dropped 5; count of bases not matched to a gene: 12. Study-wide points: Compared with baseline, CD4+ but not CD8+ TCR diversity had risen significantly by C4D1.

The rearrangement links TRBV7-2 to TRBJ2-7, with TRBD1 identical over 9 bases. The sequenced sample was peripheral blood mononuclear cells (PBMCs), obtained before the fourth cycle of nivolumab. This receptor was identified in a human donor with classical Hodgkin lymphoma. DNA of the CDR3: TGTGCCAGCAGCTCCCTACAGGGGGCTCTTTTCCACGAGCAGTACTTC. Its protein product is CASSSLQGALFHEQYF.